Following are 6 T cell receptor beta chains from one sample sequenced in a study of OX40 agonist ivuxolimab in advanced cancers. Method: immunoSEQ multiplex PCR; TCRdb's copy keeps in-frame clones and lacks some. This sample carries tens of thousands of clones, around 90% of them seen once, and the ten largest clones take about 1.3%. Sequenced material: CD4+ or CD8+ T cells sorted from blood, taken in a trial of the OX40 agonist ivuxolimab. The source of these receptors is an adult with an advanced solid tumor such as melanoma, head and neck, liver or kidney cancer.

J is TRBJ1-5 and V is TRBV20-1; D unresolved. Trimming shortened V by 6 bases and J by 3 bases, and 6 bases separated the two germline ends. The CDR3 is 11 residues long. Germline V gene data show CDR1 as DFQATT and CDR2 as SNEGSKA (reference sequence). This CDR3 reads CSAQNNQPQHF. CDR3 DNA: TGCAGTGCCCAGAACAATCAGCCCCAGCATTTT.

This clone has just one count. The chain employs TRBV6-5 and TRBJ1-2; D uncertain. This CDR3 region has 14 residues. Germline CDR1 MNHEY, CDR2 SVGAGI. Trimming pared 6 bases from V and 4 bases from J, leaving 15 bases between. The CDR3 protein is CASSRQPGSYGYTF. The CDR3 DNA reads TGTGCCAGCAGCCGCCAACCGGGCAGCTATGGCTACACCTTC.

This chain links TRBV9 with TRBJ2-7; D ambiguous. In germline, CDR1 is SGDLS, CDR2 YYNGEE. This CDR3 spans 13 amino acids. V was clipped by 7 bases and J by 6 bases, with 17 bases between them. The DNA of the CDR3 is TGTGCCAGCGCGCAGAGTATTTCTTCCGAGCAGTACTTC. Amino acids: CASAQSISSEQYF.

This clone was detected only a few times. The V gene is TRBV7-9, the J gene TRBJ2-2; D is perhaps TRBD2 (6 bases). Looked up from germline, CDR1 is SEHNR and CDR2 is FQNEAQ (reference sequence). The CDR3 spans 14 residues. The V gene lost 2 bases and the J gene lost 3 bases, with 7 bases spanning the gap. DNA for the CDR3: TGTGCCAGCAGCTTACGGGACTACACCGGGGAGCTGTTTTTT. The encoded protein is CASSLRDYTGELFF. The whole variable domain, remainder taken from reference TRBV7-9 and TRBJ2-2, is DTGVSQNPRHKITKRGQNVTFRCDPISEHNRLYWYRQTLGQGPEFLTYFQNEAQLEKSRLLSDRFSAERPKGSFSTLEIQRTEQGDSAMYLCASSLRDYTGELFFGEGSRLTVL.

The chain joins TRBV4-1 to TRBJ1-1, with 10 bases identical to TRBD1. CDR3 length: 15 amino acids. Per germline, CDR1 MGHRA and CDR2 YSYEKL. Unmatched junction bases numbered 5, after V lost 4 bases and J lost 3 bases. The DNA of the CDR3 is TGCGCCAGCAGCCGACGGACAGGGGGTGACACTGAAGCTTTCTTT. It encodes CASSRRTGGDTEAFF.

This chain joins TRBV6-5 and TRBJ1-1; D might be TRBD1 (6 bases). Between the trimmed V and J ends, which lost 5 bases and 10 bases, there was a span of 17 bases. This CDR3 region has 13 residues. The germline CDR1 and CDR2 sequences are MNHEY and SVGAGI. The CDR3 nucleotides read TGTGCCAGCAGTAGCTCAGGGGTTCGAGGAGCTTTCTTT. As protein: CASSSSGVRGAFF.